The subject of this entry is one TCR beta chain. Antigen: not known. This entry comes from a study of cytomegalovirus exposure and HLA in healthy donors. Points from the study as a whole: With later analysis, a missense DCLRE1C variant became linked to TCR beta V- and J-gene trimming.

Primers for the PCR totalled 60 Vbeta and 13 Jbeta. Sequencing was performed with immunoSEQ multiplex PCR; in TCRdb, only in-frame clones are kept and a portion is missing. Of 80,000 to 95,000 clones listed, around nine tenths were seen once; the top ten hold over 8.5%. This CDR3 has 15 residues. CDR1 is MGHRA and CDR2 is YSYEKL in the germline V gene. Trimming cost V 3 bases and J 1 base, with 11 bases left between them. V and J are TRBV4-1 and TRBJ2-3, with D possibly matching TRBD2 (6 bases). The specimen was PBMCs. This clonotype originated in a man aged 30 to 39 in good health and CMV-seropositive. CDR3 sequence: CASSHGTSRTDTQYF. In DNA, the CDR3 is TGCGCCAGCAGCCATGGGACTTCTCGCACAGATACGCAGTATTTT.